One sample yielded the 11 T cell receptor beta chains listed below, sequenced in a study of cytomegalovirus exposure and HLA in healthy donors (dated by TCRdb to 2015 to 2018). Libraries came from the immunoSEQ multiplex PCR assay. TCRdb mirrors the immuneACCESS table, restricted to in-frame sequences. Some clones are absent from its copies; in checked studies, under half trace to an unresolved V gene, and the reason for the others is unknown. The sample table holds more than 20,000 clones, of which around 97% were seen once. The biggest ten clones account for roughly a tenth of the sample. The specimen sequenced was PBMCs. Receptors were obtained from a man aged 25-45 years in good health and CMV-seropositive.

The chain couples TRBV5-1 to TRBJ2-5, with unresolved D. Trimming left V 0 bases short and J 9 bases short, with 9 bases between. CDR1 SGHRS and CDR2 YFSETQ come from the germline V gene. The CDR3 loop spans 12 amino acids. As DNA, the CDR3 is TGCGCCAGCAGCTTGGCGAACAGTCCCCAGTACTTC. Its translation: CASSLANSPQYF.

This clone was picked up one time. The rearrangement uses TRBV2 and TRBJ2-1, with 9 positions matching TRBD2. Trimming cost V 6 bases and J 3 bases; bases outside gene matches: 3. CDR1 and CDR2 (germline): SNHLY, FYNNEI. The CDR3 consists of 14 residues. This CDR3 reads CASRAGGNYNEQFF. The CDR3 bases are TGTGCCAGCAGGGCGGGAGGGAACTACAATGAGCAGTTCTTC.

In its sample, this clone was seen once. V and J are TRBV7-2 and TRBJ2-3; 7 bases agree with TRBD2. The ends lost 5 bases at V and 2 bases at J; junction bases unmatched: 10. The CDR3 extends over 16 amino acids. Germline V gene lookup returns CDR1 SGHTA and CDR2 FQGNSA. The CDR3 DNA is TGTGCCAGCAGCCCGACTGGTAGCGGGTACACAGATACGCAGTATTTT. Translated: CASSPTGSGYTDTQYF. The whole variable domain, filled in from reference TRBV7-2 and TRBJ2-3, reads GAGVSQSPSNKVTEKGKDVELRCDPISGHTALYWYRQSLGQGLEFLIYFQGNSAPDKSGLPSDRFSAERTGGSVSTLTIQRTQQEDSAVYLCASSPTGSGYTDTQYFGPGTRLTVL.

The rearrangement links TRBV6-5 to TRBJ1-2, with 7 bases matching TRBD1. The length of the CDR3 is 14 residues. J gave up 8 bases and V 3 bases, and 9 bases lay outside the gene matches. Germline-derived CDR1 and CDR2 are MNHEY and SVGAGI. CDR3 sequence reads: CASSYDRGLLGYTF. The DNA of the CDR3 is TGTGCCAGCAGTTATGATAGGGGGCTTTTAGGCTACACCTTC.

The chain recombines TRBV2 with TRBJ2-7; D not certain. Germline CDR1 and CDR2: SNHLY and FYNNEI. Trimming cost V 2 bases and J 4 bases, with 3 bases left between them. The CDR3 has 11 residues. The CDR3 bases are TGTGCCAGCAGTGAACTGTACGAGCAGTACTTC. Protein product: CASSELYEQYF.

The gene calls are TRBV7-9 and TRBJ1-1; 8 nucleotides match TRBD1. In germline, CDR1 is SEHNR, CDR2 FQNEAQ (reference sequence). The CDR3 totals 13 residues. V trimming: 5 bases; J trimming: 7 bases; junction bases outside the gene matches: 6. CDR3 sequence: CASSTWTGLEAFF. The DNA of the CDR3 is TGTGCCAGCAGCACCTGGACAGGGCTTGAAGCTTTCTTT.

This chain uses TRBV2 with TRBJ2-7; the D gene is possibly TRBD2 (5 bases). V was trimmed by 3 bases and J by 3 bases, leaving 9 bases between them. Germline V CDR1 and CDR2: SNHLY, FYNNEI. The CDR3 sequence is 13 residues long. DNA for the CDR3: TGTGCCAGCAGTGAGCGGACTGACTACGAGCAGTACTTC. This gives the protein CASSERTDYEQYF.

The CDR3 region is CAWSVERTPRRAGRFEPQHF. Here the CDR3 DNA reads TGTGCCTGGAGTGTAGAGAGGACACCTCGTCGAGCCGGAAGGTTTGAACCCCAGCATTTT. The genes are TRBV30 and TRBJ1-5; TRBD1 is a possible D gene (5 bases). Germline-derived CDR1 and CDR2 are GTSNPN and SVGIG (reference sequence). The CDR3 is 20 amino acids. Trimming cost V 0 bases and J 10 bases, with 34 bases left between them.

The chain links TRBV5-1 to TRBJ1-4; TRBD1 is a possible D gene (6 bases). Germline assignment: CDR1 SGHRS and CDR2 YFSETQ. The ends were cut back, 4 bases at V and 3 bases at J, with 13 bases in the middle. CDR3 size: 15 residues. In DNA form, the CDR3 reads TGCGCCAGCAGCCTAAACAGGGCATCTAATGAAAAACTGTTTTTT. Translated, it gives CASSLNRASNEKLFF.

The chain employs TRBV5-1 and TRBJ1-2; D call uncertain. Trimming removed 0 bases at V and 2 bases at J, with 14 bases between. CDR3 length equals 16 residues. The germline V gene has CDR1 SGHRS and CDR2 YFSETQ. This CDR3 reads CASSLAWAAPNYGYTF. The CDR3 coding sequence is TGCGCCAGCAGCTTGGCCTGGGCAGCCCCCAACTATGGCTACACCTTC.

A single count supports this clone. The chain carries TRBV7-6 and TRBJ1-2; tentative D call: TRBD1 (6 bases). V lost 5 bases, J lost 3 bases, and 13 bases lay in between. Germline V gene data show CDR1 as SGHVS and CDR2 as FNYEAQ. This CDR3 has 14 residues. The CDR3 nucleotides read TGTGCCAGCAGCCCCCGGGCAGGGGACTATGGCTACACCTTC. Its protein is CASSPRAGDYGYTF.